This T cell receptor beta chain is from a study of blood T cell repertoires in COVID-19. Turning to the study itself: PBMCs, B-cell-depleted T cells, or T cells provided the cDNA or gDNA that made up the material.

The CDR3 has 14 amino acids. Germline V gene lookup returns CDR1 SGHRS and CDR2 YFSETQ. V lost 9 bases, J lost 8 bases, and 21 bases lay in between. Authors' methods: Nucleated cell number was recorded as an estimate derived from reference gene primer amplification. TCRdb's copy holds only in-frame clones and misses some; the assay was immunoSEQ multiplex PCR. The DNA gave D and trimming, while V, J and clone size come from that table. The sample records 150,000 or so clones, 83% being singletons. This chain links TRBV5-1 with TRBJ2-1; perhaps TRBD2 as D (7 bases). The specimen was peripheral blood. This TCR was recovered from a woman aged 55-69 years with COVID-19, enrolled during active disease. CDR3 sequence: CATYEGGASYEQFF. The CDR3 nucleotides read TGCGCCACCTACGAGGGGGGGGCGAGCTATGAGCAGTTCTTC.